This T cell receptor beta chain was sequenced in a study of CD8 T cells in Susac syndrome. Reverse transcription used roughly 0.5 to 1 ug RNA and random hexamers. TCRdb passed the immunoSEQ multiplex PCR reads through MiXCR, listing each CDR3 protein once. Of some 300,000 distinct CDR3 sequences listed, around 89% are singletons. This clonotype has only a few counts. Negative isolation was used for CD8+ and CD4+ T cells and FACS enrichment for TEMRA cells. Germline lookup yields CDR1 SQVTM and CDR2 ANQGSEA. The length of the CDR3 is 12 residues. V shed 4 bases, J shed 8 bases, and the junction held 4 bases outside the gene matches.

This TCR was recovered from a human donor with multiple sclerosis. The rearrangement joins TRBV29-1 to TRBJ2-7, with 11 bases aligning to TRBD2. Specimen: CD8+ T cells from PBMCs. The CDR3 sequence: CSVAGTSGKQYF. CDR3 DNA: TGCAGCGTTGCAGGGACTAGCGGAAAGCAGTACTTC.